The clone carrying this T cell receptor (beta chain) has just one count. Other DNA sequences of this sample code for an identical CDR3. With 5 bases removed from V and 5 bases from J, the gap between germline ends came to 9 bases. Germline CDR1 reads SEHNR; CDR2 reads FQNEAQ (reference sequence). CDR3 length: 13 amino acids. This entry comes from a study of blood T cell repertoires in COVID-19. Looking at the study overall: COVID-19 samples, acute and convalescent, were from the United States, Italy and Spain. PBMCs, B-cell-depleted T cells, or T cells were the source of the cDNA or gDNA that made up the material.

How the authors handled the data: Reference gene primer amplification gave nucleated cell count estimates. Assay: immunoSEQ multiplex PCR; the TCRdb copy retains only in-frame clones and omits some. V, J and clone size are those of that table, while D and trimming were read from the DNA. The repertoire holds just over 250,000 clones, with around nine tenths as singletons. The chain uses TRBV7-9 and TRBJ2-2, with D unclear. Sequenced: peripheral blood. The sequence was obtained from a man in his forties or fifties who had recovered from COVID-19. The CDR3 DNA follows: TGTGCCAGCAGCCTCTCCGGGACCGGGGAGCTGTTTTTT. Its protein is CASSLSGTGELFF. The complete variable domain, with remaining parts taken from reference TRBV7-9 and TRBJ2-2, reads DTGVSQNPRHKITKRGQNVTFRCDPISEHNRLYWYRQTLGQGPEFLTYFQNEAQLEKSRLLSDRFSAERPKGSFSTLEIQRTEQGDSAMYLCASSLSGTGELFFGEGSRLTVL.